A selection of T cell receptor beta chains follows, all from one sample in a study of cytomegalovirus exposure and HLA in healthy donors. Sequencing was performed with immunoSEQ multiplex PCR; in TCRdb, only in-frame clones are kept and a portion is missing. The table lists 200,000 to 250,000 clones, over 70% of them singletons. The material sequenced was PBMCs. The receptors shown here come from a woman aged 25-40 years in good health and CMV-seropositive. CDR3s leave out the opening cysteine and the closing phenylalanine or tryptophan. Fields, in order: V gene, D gene, J gene, CDR3 protein. A D gene is named only where the DNA matches it firmly.

v_call: TRBV7-3
d_call: TRBD2
j_call: TRBJ2-3
cdr3_aa: ASSGGTSGTDTQY

v_call: TRBV7-6
d_call: TRBD2
j_call: TRBJ2-3
cdr3_aa: ASSLAREVEGTDTQY

v_call: TRBV28
d_call: TRBD1
j_call: TRBJ1-4
cdr3_aa: ASSPPQGREKLF

v_call: TRBV11-2
d_call: NA
j_call: TRBJ2-1
cdr3_aa: ASSLAYGGEQF

v_call: TRBV7-6
d_call: TRBD1
j_call: TRBJ2-7
cdr3_aa: ASSSGTGAYEQY

v_call: TRBV30
d_call: NA
j_call: TRBJ2-6
cdr3_aa: AEGGGANVLT

v_call: TRBV11-3
d_call: NA
j_call: TRBJ2-1
cdr3_aa: ASSLTDGPEQF

v_call: TRBV5-4
d_call: TRBD1
j_call: TRBJ1-4
cdr3_aa: ASSLVGGTNEKLF

v_call: TRBV6-5
d_call: NA
j_call: TRBJ1-3
cdr3_aa: ASSPAQGNTIY

v_call: TRBV27
d_call: NA
j_call: TRBJ1-1
cdr3_aa: ASSLGRGAEAF

v_call: TRBV2
d_call: TRBD1
j_call: TRBJ1-2
cdr3_aa: ASRSGQGDGYT

v_call: TRBV25-1
d_call: TRBD1
j_call: TRBJ2-7
cdr3_aa: AVSRQGAYEQY

v_call: TRBV29-1
d_call: NA
j_call: TRBJ2-3
cdr3_aa: SVEGESTDTQY

v_call: TRBV25-1
d_call: TRBD1
j_call: TRBJ1-1
cdr3_aa: ASSDTTGGSTEAF

v_call: TRBV27
d_call: NA
j_call: TRBJ1-1
cdr3_aa: ASSQGPMGTEAF

v_call: TRBV27
d_call: NA
j_call: TRBJ1-5
cdr3_aa: ASSWAGGEGMAQH

v_call: TRBV6-5
d_call: NA
j_call: TRBJ1-2
cdr3_aa: ASSRGSYDGYT

v_call: TRBV5-4
d_call: TRBD2
j_call: TRBJ2-2
cdr3_aa: ASSRGVTNTGELF

v_call: TRBV29-1
d_call: TRBD2
j_call: TRBJ2-1
cdr3_aa: SVGLAVYNEQF

v_call: TRBV2
d_call: NA
j_call: TRBJ2-7
cdr3_aa: ASSSGHNEQY

v_call: TRBV28
d_call: NA
j_call: TRBJ1-1
cdr3_aa: ASSPGQLTEAF

v_call: TRBV30
d_call: NA
j_call: TRBJ2-7
cdr3_aa: AWSRQEEQY